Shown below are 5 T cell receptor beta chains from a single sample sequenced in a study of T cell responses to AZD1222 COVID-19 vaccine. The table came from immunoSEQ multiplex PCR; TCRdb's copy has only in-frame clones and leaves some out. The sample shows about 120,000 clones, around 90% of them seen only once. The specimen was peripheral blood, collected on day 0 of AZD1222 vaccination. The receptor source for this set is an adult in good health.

In nucleotides, the CDR3 is TGCGCCAGCAGTTCAGGGGTAAAGGAGCAGTACTTC. Translation gives CASSSGVKEQYF. The rearrangement links TRBV5-1 to TRBJ2-7; the D gene is possibly TRBD1 (6 bases). There are 12 residues in the CDR3. From germline, CDR1 is SGHRS and CDR2 YFSETQ. The V gene lost 5 bases and the J gene lost 7 bases, with 13 bases spanning the gap. Full variable domain (rest looked up from reference TRBV5-1 and TRBJ2-7): KAGVTQTPRYLIKTRGQQVTLSCSPISGHRSVSWYQQTPGQGLQFLFEYFSETQRNKGNFPGRFSGRQFSNSRSEMNVSTLELGDSALYLCASSSGVKEQYFGPGTRLTVT.

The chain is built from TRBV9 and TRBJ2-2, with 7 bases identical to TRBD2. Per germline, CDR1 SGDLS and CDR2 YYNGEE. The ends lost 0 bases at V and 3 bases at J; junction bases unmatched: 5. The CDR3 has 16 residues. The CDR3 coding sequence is TGTGCCAGCAGCGTAGTGGCGGGGGAGTACACCGGGGAGCTGTTTTTT. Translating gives CASSVVAGEYTGELFF.

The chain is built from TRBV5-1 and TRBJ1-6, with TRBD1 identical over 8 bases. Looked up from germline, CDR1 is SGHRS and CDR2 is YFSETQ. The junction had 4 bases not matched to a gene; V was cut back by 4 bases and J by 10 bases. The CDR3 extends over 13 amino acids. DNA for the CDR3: TGCGCCAGCAGCAACGGACAGGGCTCACCCCTCCACTTT. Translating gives CASSNGQGSPLHF.

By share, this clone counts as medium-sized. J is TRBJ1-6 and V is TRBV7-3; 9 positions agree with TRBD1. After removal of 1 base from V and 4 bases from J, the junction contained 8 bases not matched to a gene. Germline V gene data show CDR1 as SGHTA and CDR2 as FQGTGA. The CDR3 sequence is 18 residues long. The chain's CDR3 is CASSLKGTGTGYNSPLHF. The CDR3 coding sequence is TGTGCCAGCAGCTTAAAGGGGACCGGGACAGGGTATAATTCACCCCTCCACTTT. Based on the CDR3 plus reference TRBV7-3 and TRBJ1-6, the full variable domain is GAGVSQTPSNKVTEKGKYVELRCDPISGHTALYWYRQSLGQGPEFLIYFQGTGAADDSGLPNDRFFAVRPEGSVSTLKIQRTERGDSAVYLCASSLKGTGTGYNSPLHFGNGTRLTVT.

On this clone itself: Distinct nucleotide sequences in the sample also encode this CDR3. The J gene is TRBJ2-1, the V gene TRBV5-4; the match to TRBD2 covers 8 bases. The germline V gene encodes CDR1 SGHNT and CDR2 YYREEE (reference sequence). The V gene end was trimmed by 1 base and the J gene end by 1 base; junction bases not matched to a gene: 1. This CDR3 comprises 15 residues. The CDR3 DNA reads TGTGCCAGCAGCTTGTCGGGGGGGTCCTACAATGAGCAGTTCTTC. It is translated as CASSLSGGSYNEQFF.